This T cell receptor beta chain was sequenced in a study of pediatric ulcerative colitis. General study findings and limits: A couple of patients had blood samples with substantially reduced template counts. Ulcerative colitis patients shared more blood-rectal clones than controls. Two rectal CDR3 clonotypes occurred in all ulcerative colitis patients. Rectal repertoires separated controls, mild-moderate and acute severe colitis.

Details on this clone: Its antigen is still unknown.

The V gene's germline CDR1 is SGDLS and CDR2 YYNGEE. V dropped 4 bases and J dropped 6; count of bases not matched to a gene: 8. The CDR3 is made up of 14 amino acids. Using immunoSEQ multiplex PCR, the repertoire was profiled, and TCRdb retains in-frame clones only, with some absent. In the table there are around 64,000 clones, roughly nine tenths of which are singletons. This chain joins TRBV9 and TRBJ2-7, with 9 bases aligning to TRBD1. Source material: blood. The TCR comes from a boy younger than 18 with severe ulcerative colitis. The CDR3 sequence is CASSPGTGPSEQYF. DNA for the CDR3: TGTGCCAGCAGCCCAGGGACAGGGCCATCCGAGCAGTACTTC.